These 7 T cell receptor beta chains were all obtained from the same sample, sequenced in a study of spatial heterogeneity in lung cancer. Regarding time point: sample taken at primary tumor resection. TCRdb fed the 5' RACE reads into MiXCR, producing one record per CDR3 protein. The sample yields over 50,000 distinct CDR3 sequences, under 7.5% seen once. The sequences come from PBMCs, collected at surgery. These receptors were obtained from a female donor with early-stage non-small cell lung cancer.

This clonotype occurred many times. The CDR3 reads CATSEASGRYEQYF. In nucleotides, the CDR3 is TGTGCCACCAGTGAGGCTAGCGGGCGGTACGAGCAGTACTTC. V is TRBV24-1 and J is TRBJ2-7, with 8 bases fitting TRBD2. This CDR3 is 14 amino acids long. Germline V CDR1 and CDR2: KGHDR, SFDVKD. The V segment lost 4 bases and the J segment 4 bases; nucleotides outside the gene matches: 5.

This clonotype occurred many times. This chain links TRBV20-1 with TRBJ2-3; TRBD2 matches 9 bases. Germline V gene lookup returns CDR1 DFQATT and CDR2 SNEGSKA (reference sequence). The CDR3 extends over 16 amino acids. The J segment lost 2 bases and the V segment lost 0 bases, leaving 6 bases of the junction unmatched. The CDR3 spells CSARDWRGGNTDTQYF. The CDR3 DNA follows: TGCAGTGCTAGAGATTGGCGGGGGGGAAACACAGATACGCAGTATTTT.

This clonotype has more than one count but fewer than ten. V and J are TRBV6-5 and TRBJ1-2, with 8 bases matching TRBD1. The CDR3 consists of 16 residues. J gave up 3 bases and V 4 bases, and 10 bases lay outside the gene matches. The germline V gene has CDR1 MNHEY and CDR2 SVGAGI. CDR3 loop: CASSWPQGEVDYGYTF. The CDR3 DNA reads TGTGCCAGCAGTTGGCCACAGGGGGAGGTTGACTATGGCTACACCTTC.

This clonotype was found many times. The chain combines TRBV15 with TRBJ2-2; 11 nucleotides agree with TRBD2. Germline CDR1 is LNHNV and CDR2 is YYDKDF (reference sequence). Trimming at V came to 0 bases and at J to 8 bases, leaving 8 bases not matched to a gene. The CDR3 totals 17 residues. CDR3: CATSRDLLAGAAGELFF. The CDR3 DNA reads TGTGCCACCAGCAGAGATCTACTAGCGGGAGCTGCAGGGGAGCTGTTTTTT.

This clonotype has at least ten counts. The chain couples TRBV29-1 to TRBJ1-4; D ambiguous. The V and J ends lost 3 bases and 0 bases respectively, with 8 bases between them. This CDR3 region has 14 residues. Germline lookup yields CDR1 SQVTM and CDR2 ANQGSEA. Here the CDR3 DNA reads TGCAGCGTTGATCCCGTTGCAACTAATGAAAAACTGTTTTTT. This gives the protein CSVDPVATNEKLFF. Full variable domain (rest looked up from reference TRBV29-1 and TRBJ1-4): SAVISQKPSRDICQRGTSLTIQCQVDSQVTMMFWYRQQPGQSLTLIATANQGSEATYESGFVIDKFPISRPNLTFSTLTVSNMSPEDSSIYLCSVDPVATNEKLFFGSGTQLSVL.

The V call is TRBV7-2, the J call TRBJ1-1; D unclear. Germline V gene data show CDR1 as SGHTA and CDR2 as FQGNSA. This CDR3 has 15 amino acids. The V gene lost 1 base and the J gene lost 0 bases, with 9 bases spanning the gap. CDR3 sequence reads: CASSLGGSLNTEAFF. CDR3 bases: TGTGCCAGCAGCTTAGGAGGGTCGTTGAACACTGAAGCTTTCTTT. Based on the CDR3 plus reference TRBV7-2 and TRBJ1-1, the full variable domain is GAGVSQSPSNKVTEKGKDVELRCDPISGHTALYWYRQSLGQGLEFLIYFQGNSAPDKSGLPSDRFSAERTGGSVSTLTIQRTQQEDSAVYLCASSLGGSLNTEAFFGQGTRLTVV.

This clonotype showed up many times. The chain carries TRBV29-1 and TRBJ1-1, with D unclear. CDR1 SQVTM and CDR2 ANQGSEA come from the germline V gene. V lost 3 bases, J lost 1 base, and 3 bases lay in between. This CDR3 has 11 residues. This CDR3 is CSVDRNTEAFF. The CDR3 DNA sequence: TGCAGCGTTGACAGGAACACTGAAGCTTTCTTT.